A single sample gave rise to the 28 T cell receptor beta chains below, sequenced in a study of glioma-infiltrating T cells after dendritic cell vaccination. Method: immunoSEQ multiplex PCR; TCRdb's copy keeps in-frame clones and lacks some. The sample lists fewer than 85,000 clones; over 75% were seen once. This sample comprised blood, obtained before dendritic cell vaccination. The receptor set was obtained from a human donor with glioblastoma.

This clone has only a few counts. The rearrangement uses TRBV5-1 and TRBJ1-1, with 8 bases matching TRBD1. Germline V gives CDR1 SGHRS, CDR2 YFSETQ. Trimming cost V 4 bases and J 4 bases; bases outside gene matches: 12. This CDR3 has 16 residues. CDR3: CASSPGQGLRSTEAFF. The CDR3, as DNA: TGCGCCAGCAGCCCCGGACAGGGACTTCGAAGCACTGAAGCTTTCTTT.

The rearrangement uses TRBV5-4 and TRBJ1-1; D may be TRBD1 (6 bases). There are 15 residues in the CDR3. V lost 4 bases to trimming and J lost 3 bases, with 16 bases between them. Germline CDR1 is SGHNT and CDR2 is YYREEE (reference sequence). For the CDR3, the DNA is TGTGCCAGCAGCGGGAGTAGGGGGAGGGACACTGAAGCTTTCTTT. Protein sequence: CASSGSRGRDTEAFF.

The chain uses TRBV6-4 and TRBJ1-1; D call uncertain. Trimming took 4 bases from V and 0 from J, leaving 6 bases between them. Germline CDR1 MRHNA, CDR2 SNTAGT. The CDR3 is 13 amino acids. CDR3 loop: CASSVQLNTEAFF. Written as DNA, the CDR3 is TGTGCCAGCAGTGTACAGTTGAACACTGAAGCTTTCTTT.

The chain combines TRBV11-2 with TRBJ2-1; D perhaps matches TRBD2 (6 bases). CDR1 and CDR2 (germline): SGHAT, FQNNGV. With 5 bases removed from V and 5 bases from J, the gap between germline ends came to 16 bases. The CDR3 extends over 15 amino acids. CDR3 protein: CASSRTSREDNEQFF. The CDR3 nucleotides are TGTGCCAGCAGCCGCACGAGCAGGGAGGACAATGAGCAGTTCTTC.

This CDR3 reads CASDRGENTEAFF. For the CDR3, the DNA is TGTGCCAGCGATAGGGGCGAGAACACTGAAGCTTTCTTT. The V gene is TRBV21-1, the J gene TRBJ1-1; TRBD1 is taken as the D call from the table, unchecked against the DNA. TRBV21-1 is an annotated pseudogene. The CDR3 consists of 13 residues.

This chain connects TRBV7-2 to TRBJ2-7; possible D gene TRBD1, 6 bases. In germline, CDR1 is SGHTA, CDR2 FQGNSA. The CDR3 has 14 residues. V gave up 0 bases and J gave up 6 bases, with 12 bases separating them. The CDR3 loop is CASSLAPDSSEQYF. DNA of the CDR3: TGTGCCAGCAGCTTAGCGCCGGACAGTAGCGAGCAGTACTTC. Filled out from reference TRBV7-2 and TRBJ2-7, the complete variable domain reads GAGVSQSPSNKVTEKGKDVELRCDPISGHTALYWYRQSLGQGLEFLIYFQGNSAPDKSGLPSDRFSAERTGGSVSTLTIQRTQQEDSAVYLCASSLAPDSSEQYFGPGTRLTVT.

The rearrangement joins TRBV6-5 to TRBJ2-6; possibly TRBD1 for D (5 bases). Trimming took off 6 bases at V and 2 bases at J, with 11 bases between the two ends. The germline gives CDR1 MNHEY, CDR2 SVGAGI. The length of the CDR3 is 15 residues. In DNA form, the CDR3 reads TGTGCCAGCAGCCTAGACAGAGCTGGGGCCAACGTCCTGACTTTC. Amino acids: CASSLDRAGANVLTF.

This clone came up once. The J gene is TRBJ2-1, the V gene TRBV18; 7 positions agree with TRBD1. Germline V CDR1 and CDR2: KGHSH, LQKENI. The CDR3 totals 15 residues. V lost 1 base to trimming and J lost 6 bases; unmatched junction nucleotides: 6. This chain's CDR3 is CASSPRVEGANEQFF. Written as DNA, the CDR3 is TGTGCCAGCTCACCACGAGTTGAGGGGGCCAATGAGCAGTTCTTC.

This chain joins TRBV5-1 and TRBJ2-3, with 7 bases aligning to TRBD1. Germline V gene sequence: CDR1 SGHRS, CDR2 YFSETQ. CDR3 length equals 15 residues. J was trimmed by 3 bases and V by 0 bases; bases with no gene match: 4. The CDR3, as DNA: TGCGCCAGCAGCTTGGGGGCAGGGGGAACAGATACGCAGTATTTT. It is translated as CASSLGAGGTDTQYF.

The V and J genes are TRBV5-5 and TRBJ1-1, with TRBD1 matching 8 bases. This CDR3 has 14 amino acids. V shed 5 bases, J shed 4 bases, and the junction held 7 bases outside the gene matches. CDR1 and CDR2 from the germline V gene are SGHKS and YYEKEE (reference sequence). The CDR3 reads CASSPTGGSTEAFF. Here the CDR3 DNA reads TGTGCCAGCAGTCCTACAGGGGGGAGCACTGAAGCTTTCTTT.

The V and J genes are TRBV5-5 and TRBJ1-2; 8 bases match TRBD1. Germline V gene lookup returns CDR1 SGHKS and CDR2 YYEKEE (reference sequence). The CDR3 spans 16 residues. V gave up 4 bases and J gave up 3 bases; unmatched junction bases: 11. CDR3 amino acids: CASSRGQGADDYGYTF. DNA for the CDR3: TGTGCCAGCAGCAGAGGACAGGGAGCGGACGACTATGGCTACACCTTC.

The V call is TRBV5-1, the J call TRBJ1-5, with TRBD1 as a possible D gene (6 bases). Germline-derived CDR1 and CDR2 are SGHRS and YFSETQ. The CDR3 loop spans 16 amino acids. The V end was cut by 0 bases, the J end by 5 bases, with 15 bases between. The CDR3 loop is CASSLGPTGPHQPQHF. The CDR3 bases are TGCGCCAGCAGCTTGGGCCCTACAGGGCCCCATCAGCCCCAGCATTTT.

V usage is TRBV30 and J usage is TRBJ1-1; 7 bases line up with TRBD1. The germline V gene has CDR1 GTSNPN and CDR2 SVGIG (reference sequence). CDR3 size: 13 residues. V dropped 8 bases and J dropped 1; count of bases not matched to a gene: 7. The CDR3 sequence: CAGTTGTNTEAFF. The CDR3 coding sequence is TGTGCCGGGACGACAGGGACGAACACTGAAGCTTTCTTT.

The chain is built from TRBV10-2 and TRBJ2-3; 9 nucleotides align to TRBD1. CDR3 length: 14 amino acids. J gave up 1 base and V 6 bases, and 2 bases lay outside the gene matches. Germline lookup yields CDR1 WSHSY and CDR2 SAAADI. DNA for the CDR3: TGCGCCAGCAGATGGACAGGGGGCACAGATACGCAGTATTTT. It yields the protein CASRWTGGTDTQYF.

CDR3 residues: CASSSGLADYNEQFF. The CDR3 coding sequence is TGTGCCAGCAGCTCAGGACTAGCGGATTACAATGAGCAGTTCTTC. The chain is built from TRBV7-9 and TRBJ2-1; TRBD2 matches at 10 bases. The CDR3 consists of 15 residues. The germline V gene has CDR1 SEHNR and CDR2 FQNEAQ (reference sequence). Trimming removed 4 bases from V and 4 bases from J; junction bases left unmatched: 4.

CDR3 nucleotide sequence: TGTGCCAGCAGCTTAGGAGGGGGCGGTTCGGGTGGGGCCAACGTCCTGACTTTC. Its protein product is CASSLGGGGSGGANVLTF. The chain combines TRBV7-9 with TRBJ2-6, with 7 bases matching TRBD1. V lost 1 base, J lost 3 bases, and 9 bases stayed unmatched. The germline V gene has CDR1 SEHNR and CDR2 FQNEAQ (reference sequence). The CDR3 covers 18 residues.

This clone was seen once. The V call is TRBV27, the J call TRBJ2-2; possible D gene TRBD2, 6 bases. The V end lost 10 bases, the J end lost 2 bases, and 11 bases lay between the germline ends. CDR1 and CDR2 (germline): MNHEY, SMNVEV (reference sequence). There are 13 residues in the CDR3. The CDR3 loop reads CATSGTNTGELFF. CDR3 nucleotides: TGTGCCACCTCAGGGACTAACACCGGGGAGCTGTTTTTT.

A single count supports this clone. CDR3: CASASTGTSYEQYF. The CDR3 DNA reads as TGTGCCAGCGCATCCACCGGGACATCCTACGAGCAGTACTTC. V and J are TRBV2 and TRBJ2-7, with D possibly being TRBD1 (6 bases). V was pared by 8 bases and J by 1 base, with 15 bases between. Germline V gives CDR1 SNHLY, CDR2 FYNNEI. The CDR3 covers 14 residues.

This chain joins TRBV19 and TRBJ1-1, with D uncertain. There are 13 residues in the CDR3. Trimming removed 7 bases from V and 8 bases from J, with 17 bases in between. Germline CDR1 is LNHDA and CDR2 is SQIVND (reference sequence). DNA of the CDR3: TGTGCCAGTACTTCCCGGAGCGGAAGCGAAGCTTTCTTT. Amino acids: CASTSRSGSEAFF.

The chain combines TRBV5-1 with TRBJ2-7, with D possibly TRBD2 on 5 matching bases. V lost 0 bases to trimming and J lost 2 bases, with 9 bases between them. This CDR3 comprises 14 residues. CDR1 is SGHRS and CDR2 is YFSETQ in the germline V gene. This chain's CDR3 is CASSLAQEAYEQYF. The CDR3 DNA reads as TGCGCCAGCAGCTTGGCTCAGGAGGCCTACGAGCAGTACTTC.

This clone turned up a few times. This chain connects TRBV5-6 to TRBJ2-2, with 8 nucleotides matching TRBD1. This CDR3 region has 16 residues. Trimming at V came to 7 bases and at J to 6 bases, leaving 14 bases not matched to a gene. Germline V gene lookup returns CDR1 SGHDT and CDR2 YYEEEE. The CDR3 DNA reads TGTGCCAGCTCGCGACCGGGACAGGAAAGGCCCGGGGAGCTGTTTTTT. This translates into CASSRPGQERPGELFF. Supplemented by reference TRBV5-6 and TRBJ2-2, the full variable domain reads DAGVTQSPTHLIKTRGQQVTLRCSPKSGHDTVSWYQQALGQGPQFIFQYYEEEERQRGNFPDRFSGHQFPNYSSELNVNALLLGDSALYLCASSRPGQERPGELFFGEGSRLTVL.

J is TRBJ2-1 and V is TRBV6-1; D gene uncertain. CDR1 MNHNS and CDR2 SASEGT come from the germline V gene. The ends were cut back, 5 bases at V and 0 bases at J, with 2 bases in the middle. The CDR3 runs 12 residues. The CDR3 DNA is TGTGCCAGCAGTCACTCCTACAATGAGCAGTTCTTC. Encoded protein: CASSHSYNEQFF.

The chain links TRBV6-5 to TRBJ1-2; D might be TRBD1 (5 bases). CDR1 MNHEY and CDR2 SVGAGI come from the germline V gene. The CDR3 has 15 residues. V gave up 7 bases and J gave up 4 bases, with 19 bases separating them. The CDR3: CASTIRRDSTYGYTF. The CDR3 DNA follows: TGTGCCAGCACGATCCGCAGGGATAGTACCTATGGCTACACCTTC.

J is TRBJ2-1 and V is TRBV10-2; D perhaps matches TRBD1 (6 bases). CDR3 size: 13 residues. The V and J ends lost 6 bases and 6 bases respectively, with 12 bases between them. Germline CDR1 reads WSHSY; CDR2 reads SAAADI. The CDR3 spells CASRAGGSNEQFF. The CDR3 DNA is TGCGCCAGCAGAGCTGGGGGCTCCAATGAGCAGTTCTTC.

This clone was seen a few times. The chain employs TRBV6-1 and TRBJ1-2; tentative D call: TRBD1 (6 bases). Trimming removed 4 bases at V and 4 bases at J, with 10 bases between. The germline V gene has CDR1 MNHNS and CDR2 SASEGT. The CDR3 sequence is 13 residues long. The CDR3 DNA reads TGTGCCAGCAGTGGCAGGGGCTTCTATGGCTACACCTTC. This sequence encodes CASSGRGFYGYTF.

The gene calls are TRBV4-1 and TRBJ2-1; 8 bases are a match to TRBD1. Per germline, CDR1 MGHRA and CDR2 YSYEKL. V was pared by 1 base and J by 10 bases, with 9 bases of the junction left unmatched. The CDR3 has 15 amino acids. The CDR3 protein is CASSQVPGGAGEQFF. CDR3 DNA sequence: TGCGCCAGCAGCCAAGTCCCAGGGGGCGCGGGGGAGCAGTTCTTC.

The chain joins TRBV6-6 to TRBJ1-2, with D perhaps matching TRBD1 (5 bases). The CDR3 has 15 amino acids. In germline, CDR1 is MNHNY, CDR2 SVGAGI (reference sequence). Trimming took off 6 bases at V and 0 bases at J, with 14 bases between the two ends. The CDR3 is CASSYHGGANYGYTF. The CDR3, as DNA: TGTGCCAGCAGCTACCACGGGGGAGCTAACTATGGCTACACCTTC.

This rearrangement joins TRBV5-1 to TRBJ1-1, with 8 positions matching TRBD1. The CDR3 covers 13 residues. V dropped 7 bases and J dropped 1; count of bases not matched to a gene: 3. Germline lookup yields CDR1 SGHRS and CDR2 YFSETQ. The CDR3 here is CASRDRGNTEAFF. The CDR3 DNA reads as TGCGCCAGCCGCGACAGGGGGAACACTGAAGCTTTCTTT.